What follows are 20 T cell receptor beta chains derived from one specimen sequenced in a study of blood T cell dynamics during melanoma immunotherapy. Sample time point: pre-treatment baseline. Using immunoSEQ multiplex PCR, the repertoire was profiled, and TCRdb retains in-frame clones only, with some absent. Of some 25,000 clones listed, 87% were seen once; the top ten hold about 4.9%. This specimen consisted of blood, obtained from a patient treated with checkpoint blockade. The receptor set was obtained from a human donor with melanoma.

This clone was detected once. This sequence joins TRBV28 and TRBJ2-7; 8 nucleotides match TRBD2. This CDR3 spans 15 amino acids. Germline V gene data show CDR1 as MDHEN and CDR2 as SYDVKM. The V and J ends lost 4 bases and 3 bases, in that order; junction bases with no gene match: 8. CDR3 protein: CASSSGTSGIYEQYF. CDR3 bases: TGTGCCAGCAGTTCGGGAACTAGCGGAATCTACGAGCAGTACTTC.

The V gene is TRBV7-8, the J gene TRBJ2-5; the match to TRBD1 covers 9 bases. The end of the DNA is better explained by TRBJ2-7, so the J call may be wrong. The length of the CDR3 is 15 residues. Germline-derived CDR1 and CDR2 are SGHVS and FQNEAQ. The CDR3 is CASRRRGTGKNEQYF. Written as DNA, the CDR3 is TGTGCCAGCAGAAGAAGAGGGACAGGGAAAAACGAGCAGTACTTC.

The chain couples TRBV28 to TRBJ1-2, with D perhaps matching TRBD1 (6 bases). This CDR3 has 15 residues. Germline V CDR1 and CDR2: MDHEN, SYDVKM. The ends were cut back, 5 bases at V and 4 bases at J, with 17 bases in the middle. Here the CDR3 DNA reads TGTGCCAGCAGTCCCCTTGGGGGGGCGGCCTATGGCTACACCTTC. Amino acids: CASSPLGGAAYGYTF.

The V gene is TRBV9, the J gene TRBJ2-1; 7 nucleotides agree with TRBD2. The CDR3 loop spans 15 amino acids. Germline V gives CDR1 SGDLS, CDR2 YYNGEE. V was clipped by 0 bases and J by 6 bases; unmatched bases: 6. The DNA for the CDR3 is TGTGCCAGCAGCGTAGTGCCGGGAGGTTCCAATGAGCAGTTCTTC. Translation: CASSVVPGGSNEQFF.

The chain links TRBV7-2 to TRBJ1-2; no clear D gene. CDR3 size: 13 residues. Germline-derived CDR1 and CDR2 are SGHTA and FQGNSA. The V gene lost 4 bases and the J gene lost 3 bases, with 9 bases spanning the gap. CDR3 sequence: CASSSQVDYGYTF. In DNA, the CDR3 is TGTGCCAGCAGCTCTCAGGTCGACTATGGCTACACCTTC.

The chain links TRBV18 to TRBJ2-1; D is tentatively TRBD1 or TRBD2 (5 bases each). Trimming shortened V by 6 bases and J by 5 bases, and 14 bases separated the two germline ends. Germline-derived CDR1 and CDR2 are KGHSH and LQKENI. The CDR3 length is 14 residues. CDR3 amino acids: CASSPRGLNNEQFF. CDR3 DNA: TGTGCCAGCTCCCCCCGGGGCCTAAACAATGAGCAGTTCTTC.

The chain couples TRBV9 to TRBJ2-7; D is perhaps TRBD1 (6 bases). The V gene lost 4 bases and the J gene lost 4 bases, with 18 bases spanning the gap. Germline V lookup: CDR1 SGDLS, CDR2 YYNGEE. The CDR3 sequence is 15 residues long. The CDR3 nucleotides read TGTGCCAGCAGCCCACAGGGTGTCACCCTTTACGAGCAGTACTTC. Residues: CASSPQGVTLYEQYF.

The chain is built from TRBV7-9 and TRBJ1-4; the D gene is possibly TRBD1 (5 bases). The length of the CDR3 is 14 residues. CDR1 SEHNR and CDR2 FQNEAQ come from the germline V gene (reference sequence). V shed 3 bases and J shed 6 bases, with 11 bases lying between them. CDR3 nucleotide sequence: TGTGCCAGCAGCTTGCAGGGTACGGATGAAAAACTGTTTTTT. Its protein product is CASSLQGTDEKLFF.

The rearrangement joins TRBV23-1 to TRBJ2-1, with 8 positions matching TRBD2. TRBV23-1 is reported as an ORF; its role is uncertain. The CDR3 totals 21 residues. V shed 1 base, J shed 9 bases, and the junction held 26 bases outside the gene matches. CDR3 loop: CASSQWGAGSDREGPYGEQFF. CDR3 nucleotides: TGCGCCAGCAGTCAATGGGGAGCAGGTAGTGACCGGGAGGGCCCATACGGTGAGCAGTTCTTC.

CDR3 residues: CASSLSGTANGYTF. CDR3 nucleotides: TGTGCCAGCAGTTTATCGGGGACAGCCAATGGCTACACCTTC. V is TRBV27 and J is TRBJ1-2, with TRBD1 matching over 7 bases. This CDR3 comprises 14 residues. Trimming cost V 0 bases and J 6 bases; bases outside gene matches: 4. Per germline, CDR1 MNHEY and CDR2 SMNVEV (reference sequence).

The chain couples TRBV7-8 to TRBJ1-6, with 7 positions matching TRBD1. Germline V gives CDR1 SGHVS, CDR2 FQNEAQ. The V and J ends lost 1 base and 9 bases, in that order; junction bases with no gene match: 6. The CDR3 contains 15 residues. The CDR3 coding sequence is TGTGCCAGCAGCTTAGAAGACAGGGCAGGTTCACCCCTCCACTTT. The encoded protein is CASSLEDRAGSPLHF.

This chain connects TRBV20-1 to TRBJ2-7; 9 bases line up with TRBD2. Germline V lookup: CDR1 DFQATT, CDR2 SNEGSKA (reference sequence). The CDR3 is 11 amino acids. The V segment lost 6 bases and the J segment 8 bases; nucleotides outside the gene matches: 5. CDR3 bases: TGCAGTGCCGCGGGGGGGGCCCAGCAGTACTTC. It encodes CSAAGGAQQYF.

The chain couples TRBV2 to TRBJ2-1, with 8 bases aligning to TRBD2. The germline V gene encodes CDR1 SNHLY and CDR2 FYNNEI. The CDR3 consists of 15 residues. V trimming: 3 bases; J trimming: 8 bases; junction bases outside the gene matches: 9. This chain's CDR3 is CASSEAGLVLDEQFF. The CDR3 nucleotides read TGTGCCAGCAGTGAGGCGGGACTAGTCCTGGATGAGCAGTTCTTC.

The rearrangement links TRBV2 to TRBJ2-7, with D unclear. Germline CDR1 is SNHLY and CDR2 is FYNNEI. Trimming took 2 bases from V and 2 from J, leaving 19 bases between them. This CDR3 has 17 residues. CDR3 region: CASSESWAQVLTYEQYF. CDR3 in DNA: TGTGCCAGCAGTGAAAGTTGGGCGCAGGTCCTTACCTACGAGCAGTACTTC.

The V call is TRBV29-1, the J call TRBJ2-1; D might be TRBD2 (7 bases). CDR3 length: 14 residues. V was cut by 2 bases and J by 5 bases, with 13 bases left in between. The germline V gene has CDR1 SQVTM and CDR2 ANQGSEA. The CDR3 bases are TGCAGCGTTGAACGGGGGGCGGAGAACAATGAGCAGTTCTTC. Residues: CSVERGAENNEQFF.

This clone was detected a few times. The chain combines TRBV9 with TRBJ1-2, with a tentative D call TRBD1 (6 bases). The V gene lost 4 bases and the J gene lost 8 bases, with 18 bases spanning the gap. Germline V gives CDR1 SGDLS, CDR2 YYNGEE. This CDR3 is built from 14 residues. CDR3 sequence: CASSHGRGTPGYTF. Here the CDR3 DNA reads TGTGCCAGCAGCCATGGCAGGGGAACTCCGGGCTACACCTTC. The full variable domain, in which reference TRBV9 and TRBJ1-2 provide the parts outside the CDR3, is DSGVTQTPKHLITATGQRVTLRCSPRSGDLSVYWYQQSLDQGLQFLIQYYNGEERAKGNILERFSAQQFPDLHSELNLSSLELGDSALYFCASSHGRGTPGYTFGSGTRLTVV.

As DNA, the CDR3 is TGTGCCAGCAGTTTCGGACTGGCGGGAGCTTTTGGAGGCAATGAGCAGTTCTTC. Translation gives CASSFGLAGAFGGNEQFF. The chain carries TRBV27 and TRBJ2-1, with 7 bases aligning to TRBD2. This CDR3 spans 18 amino acids. Germline trimming cut 3 bases from V and 6 bases from J; bases unmatched to any gene: 17. Per germline, CDR1 MNHEY and CDR2 SMNVEV (reference sequence).

J is TRBJ2-5 and V is TRBV19; D might be TRBD2 (6 bases). Per the germline V gene, CDR1 is LNHDA and CDR2 is SQIVND (reference sequence). The V end was cut by 6 bases, the J end by 4 bases, with 15 bases between. CDR3 length equals 14 residues. The CDR3 sequence is CASSLGVGGETQYF. In nucleotides, the CDR3 is TGTGCCAGTAGCCTCGGAGTGGGGGGAGAGACCCAGTACTTC.

This chain uses TRBV6-6 with TRBJ2-3; D is perhaps TRBD2 (5 bases). This CDR3 is built from 14 residues. Germline loops: CDR1 MNHNY, CDR2 SVGAGI (reference sequence). The ends were cut back, 2 bases at V and 4 bases at J, with 10 bases in the middle. The chain's CDR3 is CASSYASTSDTQYF. As DNA, the CDR3 is TGTGCCAGCAGTTACGCTAGCACCTCAGATACGCAGTATTTT.

The chain employs TRBV11-2 and TRBJ2-7; no firm D call. V was trimmed by 5 bases and J by 3 bases, leaving 5 bases between them. Germline V gene lookup returns CDR1 SGHAT and CDR2 FQNNGV. The CDR3 has 11 residues. DNA of the CDR3: TGTGCCAGCAGCGCTAACTACGAGCAGTACTTC. Its protein product is CASSANYEQYF.